The T cell receptor beta chain described here comes from a study of cytomegalovirus exposure and HLA in healthy donors. V lost 4 bases, J lost 1 base, and 4 bases stayed unmatched. There are 14 residues in the CDR3. Germline CDR1 is MNHEY and CDR2 is SVGAGI. Concerning this clone: Its antigen remains unknown.

The PCR employed 60 Vbeta primers together with 13 Jbeta primers. Assay used: immunoSEQ multiplex PCR; TCRdb lists only in-frame clones, some missing. The sample consists of 96,000 or so clones, 65% to 75% of them appearing once. Broader study findings: Earlier findings revealed that most TCR beta V segments proved productive either about 87% or about 30% of the time.

Sequencing was done on a sample of PBMCs. This sequence was found in a female donor in good health and CMV-seropositive. The chain carries TRBV6-5 and TRBJ2-7, with 7 nucleotides matching TRBD1. DNA of the CDR3: TGTGCCAGCAGTTTCGGACAGGAATCCTACGAGCAGTACTTC. Translated, it gives CASSFGQESYEQYF.